This T cell receptor beta chain was identified in a study of blood T cell repertoires in COVID-19. For the study at large: Acute and convalescent COVID-19 specimens originated in the United States, Italy and Spain. T cells, B-cell-depleted T cells, or PBMCs supplied cDNA or gDNA.

The CDR3 length is 13 residues. With 10 bases clipped from V and 3 bases from J, the junction kept 2 bases outside the gene matches. The germline gives CDR1 LNHDA, CDR2 SQIVND (reference sequence). How the authors handled the data: Estimation of nucleated cell counts relied on the amplification of reference gene primers. Sequencing was performed with immunoSEQ multiplex PCR; in TCRdb, only in-frame clones are kept and a portion is missing. V and J calls and clone size are those listed in that table; D and trimming were worked out from the DNA. The profile covers 90,000 to 150,000 clones, with more than 60% appearing a single time and 2.5% to 3% taken by the ten largest.

The receptor comes from a man aged 50-60 years with acute or convalescent COVID-19. The specimen was peripheral blood. This chain links TRBV19 with TRBJ2-7; 14 bases are a match to TRBD2. The CDR3 sequence is CATGTSGSYEQYF. CDR3 in DNA: TGTGCCACCGGGACTAGCGGGAGCTACGAGCAGTACTTC.